This TCR beta chain was captured by sequencing in a study of lymphopenia after photon versus proton radiotherapy. A word on this clone: The sample contains more than one DNA sequence encoding this CDR3.

V gave up 5 bases and J gave up 5 bases, with 22 bases separating them. CDR1 and CDR2 (germline): SGHAT, FQNNGV. The CDR3 runs 16 residues. Profiled with immunoSEQ multiplex PCR; TCRdb holds only in-frame clones, not every one. The sample lists 150,000 to 200,000 clones; 80% to 90% were seen once. This sample comprised peripheral blood, obtained from a patient treated with photon-based radiotherapy. The chain joins TRBV11-2 to TRBJ2-7; D gene unclear. The origin of this receptor is a man over 45 with gastric cancer. The CDR3 sequence: CASSPPMYFQRNEQYF. CDR3 DNA sequence: TGTGCCAGCAGCCCTCCTATGTATTTTCAACGGAACGAGCAGTACTTC.